This record concerns one TCR beta chain sequence. Per the original methods: Researchers report that nucleated cell counts were estimated from reference gene primer amplification. The method was immunoSEQ multiplex PCR; TCRdb's version includes in-frame clones alone and lacks a portion of them. V, J and clone size were drawn from that table, and D and trimming were deduced from the DNA. The repertoire holds roughly 81,000 clones, with 70% to 85% as singletons. The data originate from a study of blood T cell repertoires in COVID-19. Sequencing was carried out using peripheral blood. This sequence originates from a woman of 80 years or more with COVID-19, enrolled during active disease.

The CDR3 nucleotides read TGTGCCAGCAGACCCTACGGACTAGCCACAGATACGCAGTATTTT. Its protein product is CASRPYGLATDTQYF. This rearrangement joins TRBV14 to TRBJ2-3, with TRBD2 matching over 8 bases. Trimming took 6 bases from V and 2 from J; bases not matched to a gene: 7. This CDR3 has 15 residues. In germline, CDR1 is SGHDN, CDR2 FVKESK.